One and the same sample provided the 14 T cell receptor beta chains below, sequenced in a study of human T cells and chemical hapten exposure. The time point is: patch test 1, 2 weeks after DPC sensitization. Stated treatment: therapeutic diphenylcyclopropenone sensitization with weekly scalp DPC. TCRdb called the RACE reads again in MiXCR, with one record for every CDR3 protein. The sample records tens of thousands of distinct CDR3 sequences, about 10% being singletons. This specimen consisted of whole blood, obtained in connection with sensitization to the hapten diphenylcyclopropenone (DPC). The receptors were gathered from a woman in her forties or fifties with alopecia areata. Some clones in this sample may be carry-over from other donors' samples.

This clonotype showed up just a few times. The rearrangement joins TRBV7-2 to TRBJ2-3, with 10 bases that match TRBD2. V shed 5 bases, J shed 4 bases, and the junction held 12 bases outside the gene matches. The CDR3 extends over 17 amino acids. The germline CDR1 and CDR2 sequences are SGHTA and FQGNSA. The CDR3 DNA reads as TGTGCCAGCAGCCGTGATATAGCGGGGGGAAGGGCAGATACGCAGTATTTT. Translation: CASSRDIAGGRADTQYF.

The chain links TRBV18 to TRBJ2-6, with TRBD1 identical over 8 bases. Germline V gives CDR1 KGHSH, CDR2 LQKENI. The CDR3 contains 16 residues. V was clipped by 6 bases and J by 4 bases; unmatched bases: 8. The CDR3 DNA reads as TGTGCCAGCTCTCCAGGGGGGACAGGCGGGGCCAACGTCCTGACTTTC. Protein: CASSPGGTGGANVLTF. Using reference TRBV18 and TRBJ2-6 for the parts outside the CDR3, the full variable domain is NAGVMQNPRHLVRRRGQEARLRCSPMKGHSHVYWYRQLPEEGLKFMVYLQKENIIDESGMPKERFSAEFPKEGPSILRIQQVVRGDSAAYFCASSPGGTGGANVLTFGAGSRLTVL.

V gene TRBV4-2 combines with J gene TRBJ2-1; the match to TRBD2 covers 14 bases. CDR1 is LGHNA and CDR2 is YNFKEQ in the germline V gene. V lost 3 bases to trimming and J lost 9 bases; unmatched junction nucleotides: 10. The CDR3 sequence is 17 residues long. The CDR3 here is CASSQDSPGLAGVEQFF. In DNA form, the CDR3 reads TGTGCCAGCAGCCAGGACTCCCCGGGACTAGCGGGAGTTGAGCAGTTCTTC.

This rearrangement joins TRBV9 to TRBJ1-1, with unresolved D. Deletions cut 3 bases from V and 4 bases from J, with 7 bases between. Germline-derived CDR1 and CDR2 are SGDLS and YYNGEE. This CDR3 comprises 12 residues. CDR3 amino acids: CASSAVSTEAFF. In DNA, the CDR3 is TGTGCCAGCAGCGCCGTTAGCACTGAAGCTTTCTTT.

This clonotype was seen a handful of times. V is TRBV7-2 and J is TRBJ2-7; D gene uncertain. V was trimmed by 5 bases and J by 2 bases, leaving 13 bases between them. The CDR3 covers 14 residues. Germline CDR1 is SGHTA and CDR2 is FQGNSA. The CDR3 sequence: CASSPRVATYEQYF. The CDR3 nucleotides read TGTGCCAGCAGCCCACGGGTGGCCACCTACGAGCAGTACTTC.

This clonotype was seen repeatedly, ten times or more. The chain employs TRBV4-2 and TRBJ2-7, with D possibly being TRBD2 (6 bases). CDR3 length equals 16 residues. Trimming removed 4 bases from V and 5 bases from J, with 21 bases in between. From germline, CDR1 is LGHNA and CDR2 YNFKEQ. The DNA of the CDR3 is TGTGCCAGCAGCCCCCGAGGTCGGGAGTCTCATGACGAGCAGTACTTC. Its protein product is CASSPRGRESHDEQYF.

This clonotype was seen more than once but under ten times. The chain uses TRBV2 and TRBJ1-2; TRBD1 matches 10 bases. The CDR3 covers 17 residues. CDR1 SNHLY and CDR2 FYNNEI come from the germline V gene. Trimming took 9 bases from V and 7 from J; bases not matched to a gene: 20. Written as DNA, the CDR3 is TGTGCCAGTTTTTGGGCCATAGGGACAGGGGAATTAGCTGGCTACACCTTC. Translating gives CASFWAIGTGELAGYTF.

Here the CDR3 DNA reads TGTGCCAGCAGCTTAGTGGGCGGACTACAAGAGACCCAGTACTTC. Translated: CASSLVGGLQETQYF. The chain links TRBV7-2 to TRBJ2-5; perhaps TRBD2 as D (6 bases). The V and J ends lost 1 base and 2 bases respectively, with 11 bases between them. Germline-derived CDR1 and CDR2 are SGHTA and FQGNSA. The CDR3 sequence is 15 residues long.

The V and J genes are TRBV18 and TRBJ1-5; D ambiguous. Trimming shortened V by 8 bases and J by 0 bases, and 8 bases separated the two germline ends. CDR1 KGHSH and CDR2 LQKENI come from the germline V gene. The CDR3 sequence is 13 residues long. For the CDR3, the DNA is TGTGCCAGCACTACAGATAGCAATCAGCCCCAGCATTTT. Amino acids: CASTTDSNQPQHF. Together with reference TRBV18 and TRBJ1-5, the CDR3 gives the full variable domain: NAGVMQNPRHLVRRRGQEARLRCSPMKGHSHVYWYRQLPEEGLKFMVYLQKENIIDESGMPKERFSAEFPKEGPSILRIQQVVRGDSAAYFCASTTDSNQPQHFGDGTRLSIL.

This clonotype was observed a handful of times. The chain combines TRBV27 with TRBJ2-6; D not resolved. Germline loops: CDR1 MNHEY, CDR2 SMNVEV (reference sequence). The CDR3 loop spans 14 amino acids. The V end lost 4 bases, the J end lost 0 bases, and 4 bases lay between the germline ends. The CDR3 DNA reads TGTGCCAGCAGTTGGTTCTCTGGGGCCAACGTCCTGACTTTC. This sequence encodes CASSWFSGANVLTF.

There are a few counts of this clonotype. CDR3 nucleotide sequence: TGTGCCAGCAGCTTGGGACAGCCTTTCTACGAGCAGTACTTC. Protein product: CASSLGQPFYEQYF. The chain links TRBV7-2 to TRBJ2-7, with 7 bases fitting TRBD1. This CDR3 is 14 amino acids long. V lost 3 bases, J lost 3 bases, and 5 bases stayed unmatched. The V gene's germline CDR1 is SGHTA and CDR2 FQGNSA.

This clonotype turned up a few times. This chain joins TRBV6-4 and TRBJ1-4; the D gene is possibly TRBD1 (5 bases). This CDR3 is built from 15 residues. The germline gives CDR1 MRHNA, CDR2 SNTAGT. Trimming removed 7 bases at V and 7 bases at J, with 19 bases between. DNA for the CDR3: TGTGCCAGCACGTGGGGCGCCGGGGCGACTGAAAAACTGTTTTTT. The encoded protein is CASTWGAGATEKLFF.

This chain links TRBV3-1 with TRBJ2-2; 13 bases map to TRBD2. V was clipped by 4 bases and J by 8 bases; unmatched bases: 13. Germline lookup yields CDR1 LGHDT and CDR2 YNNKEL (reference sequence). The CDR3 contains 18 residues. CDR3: CASSPRTSGSAFLGELFF. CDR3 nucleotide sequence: TGTGCCAGCAGCCCCCGGACTAGCGGGAGCGCCTTCCTGGGGGAGCTGTTTTTT.

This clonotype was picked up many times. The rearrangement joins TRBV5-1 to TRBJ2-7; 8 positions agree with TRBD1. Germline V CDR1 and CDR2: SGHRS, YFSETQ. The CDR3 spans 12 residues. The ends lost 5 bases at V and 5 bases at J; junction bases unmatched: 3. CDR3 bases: TGCGCCAGCAGTCGACAGGGGAACGAGCAGTACTTC. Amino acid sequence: CASSRQGNEQYF.